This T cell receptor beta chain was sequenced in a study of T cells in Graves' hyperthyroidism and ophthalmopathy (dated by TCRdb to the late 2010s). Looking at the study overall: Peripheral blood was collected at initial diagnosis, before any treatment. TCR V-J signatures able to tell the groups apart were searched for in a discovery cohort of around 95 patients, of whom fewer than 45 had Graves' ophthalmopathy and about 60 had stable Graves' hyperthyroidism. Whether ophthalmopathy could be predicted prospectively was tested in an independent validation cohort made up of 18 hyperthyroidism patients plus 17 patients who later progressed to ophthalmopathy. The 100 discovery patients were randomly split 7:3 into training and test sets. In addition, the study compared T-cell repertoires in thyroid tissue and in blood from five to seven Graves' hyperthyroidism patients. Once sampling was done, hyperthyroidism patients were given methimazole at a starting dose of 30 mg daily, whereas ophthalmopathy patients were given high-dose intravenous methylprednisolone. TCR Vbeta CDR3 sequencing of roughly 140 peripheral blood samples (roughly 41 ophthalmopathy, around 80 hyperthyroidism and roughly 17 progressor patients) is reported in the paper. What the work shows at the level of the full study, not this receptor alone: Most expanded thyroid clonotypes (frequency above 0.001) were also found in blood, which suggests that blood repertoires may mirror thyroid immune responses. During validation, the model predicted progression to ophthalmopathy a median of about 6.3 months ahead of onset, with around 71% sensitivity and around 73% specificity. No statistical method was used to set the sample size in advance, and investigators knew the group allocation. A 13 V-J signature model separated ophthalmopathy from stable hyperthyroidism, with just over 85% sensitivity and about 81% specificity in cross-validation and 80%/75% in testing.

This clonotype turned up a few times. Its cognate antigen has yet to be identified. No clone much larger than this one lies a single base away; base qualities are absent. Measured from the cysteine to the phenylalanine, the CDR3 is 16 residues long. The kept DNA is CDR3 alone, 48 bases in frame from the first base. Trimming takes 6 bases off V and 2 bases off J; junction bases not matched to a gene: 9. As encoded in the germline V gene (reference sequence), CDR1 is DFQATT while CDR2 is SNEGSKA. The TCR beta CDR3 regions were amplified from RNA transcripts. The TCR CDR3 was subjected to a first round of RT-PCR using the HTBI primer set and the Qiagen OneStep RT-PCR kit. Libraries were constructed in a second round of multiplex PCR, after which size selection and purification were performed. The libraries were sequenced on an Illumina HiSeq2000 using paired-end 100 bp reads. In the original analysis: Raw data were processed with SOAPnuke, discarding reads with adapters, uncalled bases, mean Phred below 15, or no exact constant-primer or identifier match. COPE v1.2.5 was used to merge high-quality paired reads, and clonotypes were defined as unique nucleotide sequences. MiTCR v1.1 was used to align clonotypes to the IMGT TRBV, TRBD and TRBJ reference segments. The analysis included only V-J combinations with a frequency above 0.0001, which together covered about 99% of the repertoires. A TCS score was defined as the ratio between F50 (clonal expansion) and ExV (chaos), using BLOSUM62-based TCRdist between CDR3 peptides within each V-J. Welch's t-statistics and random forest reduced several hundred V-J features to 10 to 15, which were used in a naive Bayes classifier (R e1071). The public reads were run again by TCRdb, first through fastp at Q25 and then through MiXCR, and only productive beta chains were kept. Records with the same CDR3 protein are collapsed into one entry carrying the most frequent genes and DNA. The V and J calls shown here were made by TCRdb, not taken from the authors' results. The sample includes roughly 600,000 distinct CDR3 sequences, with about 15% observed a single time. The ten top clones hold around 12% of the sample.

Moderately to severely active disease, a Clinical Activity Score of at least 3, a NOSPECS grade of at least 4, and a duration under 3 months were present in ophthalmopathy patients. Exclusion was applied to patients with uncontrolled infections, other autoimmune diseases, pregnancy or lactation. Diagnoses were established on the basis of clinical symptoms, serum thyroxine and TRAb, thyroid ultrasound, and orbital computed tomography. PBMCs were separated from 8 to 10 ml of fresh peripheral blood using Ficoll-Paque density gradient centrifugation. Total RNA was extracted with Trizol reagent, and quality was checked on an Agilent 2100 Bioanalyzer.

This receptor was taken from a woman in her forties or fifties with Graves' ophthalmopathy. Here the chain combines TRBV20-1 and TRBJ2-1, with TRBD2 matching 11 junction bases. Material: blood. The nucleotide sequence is TGCAGTGCGGACCTCCCGGGACTAGCGGCCTACAATGAGCAGTTCTTC. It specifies CSADLPGLAAYNEQFF.